One and the same sample provided the 16 T cell receptor beta chains below, sequenced in a study of cytomegalovirus exposure and HLA in healthy donors. Primers for the PCR totalled 60 Vbeta and 13 Jbeta. Some clones are missing from TCRdb's copy, which holds only in-frame ones; the method was immunoSEQ multiplex PCR. The data hold about 110,000 clones, with 65% to 80% observed a single time. The sequencing sample was made of PBMCs. The receptors were sampled from a woman between 50 and 59 years old in good health and CMV-seropositive.

The chain is built from TRBV7-2 and TRBJ1-2, with D perhaps matching TRBD1 (5 bases). CDR1 is SGHTA, CDR2 FQGNSA, per germline. The CDR3 totals 14 residues. V was trimmed by 7 bases and J by 3 bases, leaving 15 bases between them. CDR3 region: CASMRRGKDYGYTF. The CDR3 DNA sequence: TGTGCCAGCATGCGACGGGGGAAGGACTATGGCTACACCTTC.

This clone has just one count. The junction does not match germline at one end; this may be a read error. J is TRBJ2-2 and V is TRBV7-9; D is perhaps TRBD1 (6 bases). The CDR3 is made up of 14 amino acids. Germline V gene sequence: CDR1 SEHNR, CDR2 FQNEAQ (reference sequence). CDR3 nucleotide sequence: TGTTCCAGCAGTTCCGGGACAAGCACCGGGGAGCTGTTTTTT. Translating it yields CSSSSGTSTGELFF.

This rearrangement joins TRBV11-2 to TRBJ1-2; perhaps TRBD1 as D (6 bases). Trimming removed 6 bases at V and 4 bases at J, with 12 bases between. This CDR3 is built from 13 residues. Germline-derived CDR1 and CDR2 are SGHAT and FQNNGV. The CDR3 DNA is TGTGCCAGCAGTCGGACAGACTCCTATGGCTACACCTTC. This codes for CASSRTDSYGYTF.

This chain links TRBV29-1 with TRBJ2-2; D may be TRBD2 (5 bases). Germline lookup yields CDR1 SQVTM and CDR2 ANQGSEA. The CDR3 loop spans 11 amino acids. The germline V and J ends were trimmed by 7 bases and 3 bases, with 6 bases remaining between them. In DNA, the CDR3 is TGCAGCGCGCGGGACACCGGGGAGCTGTTTTTT. It specifies CSARDTGELFF.

The V gene is TRBV7-2, the J gene TRBJ2-1; perhaps TRBD1 as D (6 bases). This CDR3 is 15 amino acids long. The V gene lost 5 bases and the J gene lost 7 bases, with 18 bases spanning the gap. CDR1 and CDR2 (germline): SGHTA, FQGNSA. The CDR3 DNA reads TGTGCCAGCAGCATTACAGGGACCCTGGGGAATGAGCAGTTCTTC. Translated: CASSITGTLGNEQFF.

This rearrangement joins TRBV5-5 to TRBJ2-3; 10 bases agree with TRBD1. From germline, CDR1 is SGHKS and CDR2 YYEKEE (reference sequence). J was trimmed by 3 bases and V by 4 bases; bases with no gene match: 5. This CDR3 contains 15 residues. CDR3 region: CASSPRDRGTDTQYF. CDR3 nucleotide sequence: TGTGCCAGCAGCCCACGGGACAGGGGTACAGATACGCAGTATTTT.

This clone was seen a handful of times. This sequence joins TRBV9 and TRBJ1-4; 12 bases map to TRBD1. The junction had 21 bases not matched to a gene; V was cut back by 2 bases and J by 4 bases. Germline values: CDR1 SGDLS, CDR2 YYNGEE. The CDR3 is 22 amino acids. CDR3 sequence reads: CASSVSPGGTGGANPYNEKLFF. The DNA for the CDR3 is TGTGCCAGCAGCGTTTCTCCCGGCGGGACAGGGGGCGCGAACCCCTATAATGAAAAACTGTTTTTT.

The rearrangement links TRBV9 to TRBJ2-1, with TRBD2 matching 12 bases. Germline lookup yields CDR1 SGDLS and CDR2 YYNGEE. Trimming removed 3 bases from V and 8 bases from J; junction bases left unmatched: 9. The CDR3 is made up of 16 amino acids. The CDR3 protein is CASSGVGLAGWDEQFF. Here the CDR3 DNA reads TGTGCCAGCAGCGGAGTGGGACTAGCGGGCTGGGATGAGCAGTTCTTC. Using reference TRBV9 and TRBJ2-1 for the parts outside the CDR3, the full variable domain is DSGVTQTPKHLITATGQRVTLRCSPRSGDLSVYWYQQSLDQGLQFLIQYYNGEERAKGNILERFSAQQFPDLHSELNLSSLELGDSALYFCASSGVGLAGWDEQFFGPGTRLTVL.

The J gene is TRBJ2-5, the V gene TRBV4-3, with D possibly TRBD1 on 6 matching bases. The CDR3 covers 16 residues. Germline loops: CDR1 LGHNA, CDR2 YSLEER. With 1 base removed from V and 2 bases from J, the gap between germline ends came to 14 bases. The CDR3 region has the DNA TGCGCCAGCAGCCAAGGGGGGCTAGCCTTACAAGAGACCCAGTACTTC. Protein sequence: CASSQGGLALQETQYF.

Remarks on this clone: This likely stems from a read error, as it lies one base from a far larger clone. V and J are TRBV11-2 and TRBJ2-7; 8 nucleotides agree with TRBD1. Germline V gene sequence: CDR1 SGHAT, CDR2 FQNNGV. The CDR3 has 14 amino acids. V gave up 5 bases and J gave up 3 bases; unmatched junction bases: 6. CDR3 sequence (DNA): TGTGCCAGCAGCCCCCGGGGACAGGTCTACGAGCAGTACTTC. Translating gives CASSPRGQVYEQYF.

Points on this clone: As the CDR3 is not closed by the conserved phenylalanine or tryptophan, this likely results from a read error. V gene TRBV30 combines with J gene TRBJ2-7, with a weak D call TRBD2 (6 bases). The CDR3 has 13 residues. V was trimmed by 7 bases and J by 5 bases, leaving 18 bases between them. Germline V gives CDR1 GTSNPN, CDR2 SVGIG (reference sequence). The CDR3 nucleotides read TGTGCCTCGGACTGGGGGGTCCGCCACGAGCAGTACCTC. It codes for CASDWGVRHEQYL.

This chain uses TRBV9 with TRBJ2-5; TRBD1 matches 11 bases. This CDR3 region has 18 residues. With 0 bases clipped from V and 5 bases from J, the junction kept 12 bases outside the gene matches. From germline, CDR1 is SGDLS and CDR2 YYNGEE. The CDR3 reads CASSVATYGTGGEETQYF. In DNA, the CDR3 is TGTGCCAGCAGCGTAGCTACTTATGGGACAGGGGGGGAGGAGACCCAGTACTTC.

The rearrangement joins TRBV28 to TRBJ2-1; 7 nucleotides line up with TRBD2. Trimming took 7 bases from V and 1 from J; bases not matched to a gene: 7. The CDR3 contains 15 residues. Germline CDR1 and CDR2: MDHEN and SYDVKM. The CDR3 protein is CASKSGRGSYNEQFF. The CDR3 region has the DNA TGTGCCAGCAAGTCGGGGCGGGGGTCCTACAATGAGCAGTTCTTC.

The chain carries TRBV18 and TRBJ2-7; 7 bases align to TRBD1. The V and J ends lost 2 bases and 2 bases, in that order; junction bases with no gene match: 0. Germline V gene lookup returns CDR1 KGHSH and CDR2 LQKENI. The CDR3 runs to 13 residues. DNA for the CDR3: TGTGCCAGCTCACCAGGGACAGCCTACGAGCAGTACTTC. This encodes CASSPGTAYEQYF.

The chain links TRBV6-5 to TRBJ1-4, with TRBD1 as a possible D gene (5 bases). This CDR3 region has 13 residues. Trimming pared 7 bases from V and 8 bases from J, leaving 14 bases between. Germline CDR1 MNHEY, CDR2 SVGAGI. The CDR3 DNA is TGTGCCAGCACGGGAGGTTCAGGGGAAAAACTGTTTTTT. Amino acid sequence: CASTGGSGEKLFF.

The chain joins TRBV6-5 to TRBJ2-3; 7 bases are shared with TRBD1. The ends lost 6 bases at V and 2 bases at J; junction bases unmatched: 8. The CDR3 totals 15 residues. Germline assignment: CDR1 MNHEY and CDR2 SVGAGI. The CDR3 coding sequence is TGTGCCAGCAGAGCGACAGGGTCCCCCACAGATACGCAGTATTTT. Translated, it gives CASRATGSPTDTQYF.